Below, 22 T cell receptor beta chains from the same sample are listed, as sequenced in a study of blood T cells in healthy people across ages (dated by TCRdb to about 2015). Libraries were prepared through 5' RACE. Sequencing was performed on an Illumina HiSeq 2500. A second roughly 7 to 11 cycle PCR used a sample-barcoded 5' primer and a J-beta primer mix. TCRdb cleaned the public reads at Q25 with fastp, built clones with MiXCR and kept in-frame beta chains. Identical CDR3 proteins give one entry, which carries the most common genes and DNA. For this sample the table gives just over 800,000 distinct CDR3 sequences, of which less than 80% were detected only once. The ten largest clones capture about a quarter of the sample. The specimen was blood. The receptors derive from a man younger than 45 in good health.

The chain couples TRBV20-1 to TRBJ2-3; D might be TRBD2 (6 bases). The ends were cut back, 3 bases at V and 5 bases at J, with 15 bases in the middle. The CDR3 length is 14 residues. Germline CDR1 is DFQATT and CDR2 is SNEGSKA (reference sequence). In nucleotides, the CDR3 is TGCAGTGCTAGTGTGGAGGGGCGCGGAGATACGCAGTATTTT. Protein: CSASVEGRGDTQYF.

V usage is TRBV4-2 and J usage is TRBJ2-3, with TRBD2 identical over 10 bases. Losses at the gene ends were 0 bases for V and 5 bases for J; bases not matched to a gene: 8. From germline, CDR1 is LGHNA and CDR2 YNFKEQ. The CDR3 spans 17 residues. This chain's CDR3 is CASSQEPRAGGRDTQYF. The CDR3 DNA is TGTGCCAGCAGCCAAGAACCTCGAGCGGGGGGGCGAGATACGCAGTATTTT.

The V call is TRBV9, the J call TRBJ2-3; 7 bases map to TRBD2. CDR1 and CDR2 from the germline V gene are SGDLS and YYNGEE. The CDR3 covers 16 residues. V dropped 4 bases and J dropped 0; count of bases not matched to a gene: 8. CDR3 nucleotide sequence: TGTGCCAGCAGCTTCAGGGAGGGGTTTAGCACAGATACGCAGTATTTT. Translating gives CASSFREGFSTDTQYF.

The chain joins TRBV13 to TRBJ1-2; D might be TRBD1 (5 bases). V was shortened by 5 bases and J by 3 bases, with 19 bases between the two germline ends. CDR1 is PRHDT and CDR2 is FYEKMQ in the germline V gene (reference sequence). The CDR3 has 16 residues. DNA of the CDR3: TGTGCCAGCAGCGCAGCTATACAGGCTGTTGACTATGGCTACACCTTC. This translates into CASSAAIQAVDYGYTF.

This chain links TRBV27 with TRBJ1-2, with TRBD1 matching 7 bases. The CDR3 loop spans 14 amino acids. CDR1 and CDR2 (germline): MNHEY, SMNVEV (reference sequence). V lost 3 bases and J lost 8; bases outside the gene matches: 9. The CDR3 sequence is CASSFRDREGGYTF. The CDR3 nucleotides are TGTGCCAGCAGTTTCCGTGACAGGGAAGGCGGCTACACCTTC.

V is TRBV20-1 and J is TRBJ2-5, with D uncertain. The ends were cut back, 2 bases at V and 11 bases at J, with 18 bases in the middle. The germline V gene encodes CDR1 DFQATT and CDR2 SNEGSKA (reference sequence). The CDR3 consists of 13 residues. CDR3 residues: CSARTTVWNEQYF. CDR3 nucleotides: TGCAGTGCTAGAACCACCGTCTGGAATGAGCAGTACTTC.

V gene TRBV12-3 or TRBV12-4 combines with J gene TRBJ2-6; the D is unclear. Trimming cost V 3 bases and J 4 bases, with 10 bases left between them. The CDR3 has 15 amino acids. CDR3 amino acids: CASSFSGSGANVLTF. The CDR3 region has the DNA TGTGCCAGCAGTTTTTCAGGATCCGGGGCCAACGTCCTGACTTTC.

The V call is TRBV24-1, the J call TRBJ2-1; 12 positions match TRBD2. Germline-derived CDR1 and CDR2 are KGHDR and SFDVKD. With 5 bases clipped from V and 10 bases from J, the junction kept 5 bases outside the gene matches. This CDR3 region has 14 residues. This chain's CDR3 is CATSGTSGTREQFF. In DNA form, the CDR3 reads TGTGCCACCAGTGGGACTAGCGGGACCAGGGAGCAGTTCTTC.

J is TRBJ2-5 and V is TRBV20-1; 9 nucleotides agree with TRBD2. The J call is in doubt because the DNA end fits TRBJ2-7 better. The V gene's germline CDR1 is DFQATT and CDR2 SNEGSKA (reference sequence). The CDR3 covers 13 residues. CDR3 coding DNA: TGCAGTGCGGCGAGAGCGGGGGGCTACGAGCAGTACTTC. Translating gives CSAARAGGYEQYF.

This chain links TRBV20-1 with TRBJ1-2; D remains unclear. The V end was cut by 5 bases, the J end by 8 bases, with 18 bases between. This CDR3 is 13 amino acids long. In germline, CDR1 is DFQATT, CDR2 SNEGSKA (reference sequence). The CDR3 is CSAQRATVGGYTF. The CDR3 coding sequence is TGCAGTGCTCAGAGGGCAACCGTGGGGGGCTACACCTTC.

The gene calls are TRBV29-1 and TRBJ2-7, with D tentatively TRBD1 or TRBD2 (5 bases each). Germline V gives CDR1 SQVTM, CDR2 ANQGSEA. The CDR3 extends over 13 amino acids. Trimming shortened V by 6 bases and J by 2 bases, and 14 bases separated the two germline ends. The CDR3 DNA follows: TGCAGCGTGGGGGTCGGGTTTCCCTACGAGCAGTACTTC. This sequence encodes CSVGVGFPYEQYF.

The chain is built from TRBV28 and TRBJ1-3, with D hard to call. The germline gives CDR1 MDHEN, CDR2 SYDVKM. Trimming stripped 1 base from V and 0 bases from J, with 7 bases between. This CDR3 spans 15 amino acids. CDR3 nucleotide sequence: TGTGCCAGCAGTTTATTGAAGTCCTCTGGAAACACCATATATTTT. It yields the protein CASSLLKSSGNTIYF.

In the case of this clonotype: One end of the junction varies from germline; a read error may be responsible. The chain links TRBV7-2 to TRBJ2-1; TRBD2 matches at 8 bases. Per germline, CDR1 SGHTA and CDR2 FQGNSA. CDR3 length: 11 residues. In nucleotides, the CDR3 is TGTGCCAGCAGCCTAGCGGGCTCCCAGTTCTTC. Translated: CASSLAGSQFF.

A single count supports this clonotype. V is TRBV20-1 and J is TRBJ2-7; 8 nucleotides line up with TRBD2. The germline V gene has CDR1 DFQATT and CDR2 SNEGSKA (reference sequence). The CDR3 loop spans 15 amino acids. V shed 6 bases, J shed 0 bases, and the junction held 10 bases outside the gene matches. The CDR3, as DNA: TGCAGTGCACAGTCTAGCGGGTCGAGCTCCTACGAGCAGTACTTC. Translated, it gives CSAQSSGSSSYEQYF.

Notes on this clonotype: Germline is not matched at one junction end, which may reflect a read error. The chain is built from TRBV29-1 and TRBJ1-5, with a possible D match to TRBD1 (5 bases). The germline CDR1 and CDR2 sequences are SQVTM and ANQGSEA. CDR3 length: 12 amino acids. The CDR3 sequence is CSVAGQGQPQHF. In DNA, the CDR3 is TGCAGCGTTGCAGGGCAGGGTCAGCCCCAGCACTTT.

Only a few counts were recorded for this clonotype. Written as DNA, the CDR3 is TGTGCCAGCAGTACACCTTCGGGACAGGCTTGGTACAATGAGCAGTTCTTC. Encoded protein: CASSTPSGQAWYNEQFF. The chain couples TRBV27 to TRBJ2-1; 8 bases line up with TRBD1. Germline CDR1 MNHEY, CDR2 SMNVEV (reference sequence). Germline trimming cut 5 bases from V and 4 bases from J; bases unmatched to any gene: 13. CDR3 length: 17 amino acids.

Regarding this clonotype: This may be a read error, as it is one base from a much larger clone. The rearrangement joins TRBV4-2 to TRBJ2-2; 9 bases match TRBD1. CDR1 and CDR2 from the germline V gene are LGHNA and YNFKEQ. This CDR3 is built from 16 residues. The CDR3 protein is CACSQGDRAGTGELFF. CDR3 DNA sequence: TGTGCCTGCAGCCAAGGGGACAGGGCCGGGACCGGGGAGCTGTTTTTT.

The genes are TRBV7-2 and TRBJ2-6, with a weak D call TRBD1 (7 bases). V lost 8 bases to trimming and J lost 3 bases, with 14 bases between them. This CDR3 has 15 amino acids. Germline V lookup: CDR1 SGHTA, CDR2 FQGNSA. For the CDR3, the DNA is TGTGCCAGCGGGCAGGGGGGCTTTGGGGCCAACGTCCTGACTTTC. It specifies CASGQGGFGANVLTF.

The CDR3: CSAGSTGKETQYF. In nucleotides, the CDR3 is TGCAGTGCTGGATCTACAGGAAAAGAGACCCAGTACTTC. V usage is TRBV20-1 and J usage is TRBJ2-5; D may be TRBD1 (5 bases). V dropped 5 bases and J dropped 3 bases, with 13 bases sitting between them. This CDR3 is built from 13 residues. Germline V gene lookup returns CDR1 DFQATT and CDR2 SNEGSKA (reference sequence).

This clonotype was counted between two and nine times. The rearrangement joins TRBV20-1 to TRBJ2-5; a weak D match, TRBD2 (6 bases). This CDR3 is built from 12 residues. Germline CDR1 is DFQATT and CDR2 is SNEGSKA (reference sequence). The ends were cut back, 6 bases at V and 5 bases at J, with 13 bases in the middle. CDR3 amino acids: CSAPLEGETQYF. The CDR3 region has the DNA TGCAGTGCCCCACTGGAGGGGGAGACCCAGTACTTC.

This clonotype was seen a handful of times. V usage is TRBV29-1 and J usage is TRBJ2-4; D ambiguous. Judging by the DNA end, TRBJ2-7 fits better; the J call may be wrong. This CDR3 contains 11 residues. Per germline, CDR1 SQVTM and CDR2 ANQGSEA. CDR3 in amino acids: CSAKKGYEQYF. The CDR3 bases are TGCAGCGCCAAAAAAGGTTACGAGCAGTACTTC.

This chain links TRBV12-3 or TRBV12-4 with TRBJ2-5; 7 nucleotides match TRBD1. The CDR3 extends over 15 amino acids. V shed 2 bases and J 0 bases; nucleotides not matched to a gene: 3. The CDR3 sequence is CASSLYGTDQETQYF. The CDR3 nucleotides read TGTGCCAGCAGTTTATATGGGACAGACCAAGAGACCCAGTACTTC.